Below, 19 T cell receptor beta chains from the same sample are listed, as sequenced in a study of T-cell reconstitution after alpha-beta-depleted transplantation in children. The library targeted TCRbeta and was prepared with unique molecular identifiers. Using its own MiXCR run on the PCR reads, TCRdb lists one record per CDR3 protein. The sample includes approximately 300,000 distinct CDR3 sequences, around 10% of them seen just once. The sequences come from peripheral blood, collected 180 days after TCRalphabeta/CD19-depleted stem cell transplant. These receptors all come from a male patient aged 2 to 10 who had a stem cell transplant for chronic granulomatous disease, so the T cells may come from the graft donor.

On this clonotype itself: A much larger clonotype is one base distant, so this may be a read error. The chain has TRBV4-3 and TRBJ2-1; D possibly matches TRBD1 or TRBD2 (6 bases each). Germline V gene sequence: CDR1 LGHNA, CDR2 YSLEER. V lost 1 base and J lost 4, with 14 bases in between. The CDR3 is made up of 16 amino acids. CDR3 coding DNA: TGCGCCAGCAGCCAAGCGTGGTGGAGGGGGTACAATGAGCAGTTCTTC. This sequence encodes CASSQAWWRGYNEQFF.

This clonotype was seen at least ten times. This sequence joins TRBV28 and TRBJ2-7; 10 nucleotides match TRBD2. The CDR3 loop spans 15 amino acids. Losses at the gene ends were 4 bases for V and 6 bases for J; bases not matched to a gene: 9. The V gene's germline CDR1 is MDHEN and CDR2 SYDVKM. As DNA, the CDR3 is TGTGCCAGCAGTTCGACTAGCGGGTGGAGTGGCGAGCAGTACTTC. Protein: CASSSTSGWSGEQYF.

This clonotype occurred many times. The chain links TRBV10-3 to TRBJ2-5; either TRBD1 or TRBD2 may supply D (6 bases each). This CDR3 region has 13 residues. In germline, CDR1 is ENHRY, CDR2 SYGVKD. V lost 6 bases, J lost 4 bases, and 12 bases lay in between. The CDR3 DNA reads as TGTGCCATCAGCTTGGGGGGCGCAGAGACCCAGTACTTC. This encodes CAISLGGAETQYF.

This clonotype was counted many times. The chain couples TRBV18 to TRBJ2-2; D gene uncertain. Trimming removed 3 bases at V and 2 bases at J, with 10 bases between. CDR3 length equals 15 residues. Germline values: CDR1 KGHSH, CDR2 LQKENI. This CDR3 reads CASSPTERNTGELFF. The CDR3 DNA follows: TGTGCCAGCTCACCCACCGAACGAAACACCGGGGAGCTGTTTTTT.

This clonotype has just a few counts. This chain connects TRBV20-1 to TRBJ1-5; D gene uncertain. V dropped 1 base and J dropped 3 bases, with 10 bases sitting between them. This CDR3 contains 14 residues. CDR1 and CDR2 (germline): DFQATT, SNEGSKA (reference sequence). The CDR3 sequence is CSARVPKVNQPQHF. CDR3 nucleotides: TGCAGTGCTAGAGTTCCTAAGGTCAATCAGCCCCAGCATTTT.

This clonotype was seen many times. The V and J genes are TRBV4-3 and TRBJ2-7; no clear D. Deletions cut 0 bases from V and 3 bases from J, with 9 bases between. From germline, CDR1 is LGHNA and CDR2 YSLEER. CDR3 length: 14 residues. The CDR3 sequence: CASSQDRAGYEQYF. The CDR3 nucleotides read TGCGCCAGCAGCCAAGATAGGGCAGGCTACGAGCAGTACTTC.

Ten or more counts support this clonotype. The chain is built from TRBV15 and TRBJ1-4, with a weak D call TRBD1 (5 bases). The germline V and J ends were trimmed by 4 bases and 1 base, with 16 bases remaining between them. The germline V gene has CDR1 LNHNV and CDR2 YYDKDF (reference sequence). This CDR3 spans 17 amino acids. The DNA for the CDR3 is TGTGCCACCAGCACCGGGACTCTCTTTGAAACTAATGAAAAACTGTTTTTT. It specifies CATSTGTLFETNEKLFF.

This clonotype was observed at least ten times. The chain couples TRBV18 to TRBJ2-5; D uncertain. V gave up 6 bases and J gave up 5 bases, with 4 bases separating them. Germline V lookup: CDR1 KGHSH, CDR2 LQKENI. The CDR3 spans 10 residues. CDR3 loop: CASSLETQYF. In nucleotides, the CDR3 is TGTGCCAGCTCGCTCGAGACCCAGTACTTC.

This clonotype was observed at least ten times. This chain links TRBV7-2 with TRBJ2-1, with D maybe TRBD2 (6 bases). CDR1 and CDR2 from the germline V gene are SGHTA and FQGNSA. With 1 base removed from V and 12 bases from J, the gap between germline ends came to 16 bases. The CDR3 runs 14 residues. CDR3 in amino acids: CASSLVPERGGQFF. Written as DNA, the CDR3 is TGTGCCAGCAGCTTAGTGCCGGAGAGGGGAGGGCAGTTCTTC.

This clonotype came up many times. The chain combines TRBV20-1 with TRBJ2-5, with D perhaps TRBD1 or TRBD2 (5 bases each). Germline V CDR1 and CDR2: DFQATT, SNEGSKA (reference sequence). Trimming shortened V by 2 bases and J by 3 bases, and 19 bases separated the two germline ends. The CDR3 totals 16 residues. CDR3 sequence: CSARWGTGTGKETQYF. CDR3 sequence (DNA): TGCAGTGCTAGATGGGGAACCGGGACGGGAAAAGAGACCCAGTACTTC.

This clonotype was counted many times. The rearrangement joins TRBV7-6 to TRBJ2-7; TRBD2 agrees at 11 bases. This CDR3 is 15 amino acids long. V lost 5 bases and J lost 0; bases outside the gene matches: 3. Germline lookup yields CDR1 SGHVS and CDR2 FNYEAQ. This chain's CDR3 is CASSPGLAASYEQYF. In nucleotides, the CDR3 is TGTGCCAGCAGCCCGGGACTAGCGGCCTCCTACGAGCAGTACTTC.

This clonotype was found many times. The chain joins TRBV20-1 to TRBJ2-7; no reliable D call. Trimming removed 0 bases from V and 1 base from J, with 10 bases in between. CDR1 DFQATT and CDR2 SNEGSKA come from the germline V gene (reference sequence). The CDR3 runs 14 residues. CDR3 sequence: CSARDWARSYEQYF. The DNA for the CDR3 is TGCAGTGCTAGAGATTGGGCTAGATCCTACGAGCAGTACTTC.

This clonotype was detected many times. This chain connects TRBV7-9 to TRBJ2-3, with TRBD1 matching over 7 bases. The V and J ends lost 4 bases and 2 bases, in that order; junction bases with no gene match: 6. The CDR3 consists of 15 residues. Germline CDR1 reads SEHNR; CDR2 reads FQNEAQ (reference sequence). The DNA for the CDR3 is TGTGCCAGCAGCTCCCGCCAGGGGGACACAGATACGCAGTATTTT. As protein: CASSSRQGDTDTQYF.

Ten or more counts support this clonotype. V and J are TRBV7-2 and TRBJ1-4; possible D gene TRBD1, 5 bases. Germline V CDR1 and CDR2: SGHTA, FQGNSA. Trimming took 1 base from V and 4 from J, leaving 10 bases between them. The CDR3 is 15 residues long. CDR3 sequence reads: CASSLVTGRNEKLFF. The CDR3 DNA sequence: TGTGCCAGCAGCTTAGTAACAGGCCGTAATGAAAAACTGTTTTTT.

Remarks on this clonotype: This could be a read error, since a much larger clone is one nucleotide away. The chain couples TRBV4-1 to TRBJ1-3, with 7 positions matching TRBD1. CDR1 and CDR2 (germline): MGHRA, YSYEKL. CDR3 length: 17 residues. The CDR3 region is CASSQDNGDSSGNTKYF. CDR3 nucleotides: TGCGCCAGCAGCCAAGATAACGGGGACAGCTCTGGAAACACCAAATATTTT.

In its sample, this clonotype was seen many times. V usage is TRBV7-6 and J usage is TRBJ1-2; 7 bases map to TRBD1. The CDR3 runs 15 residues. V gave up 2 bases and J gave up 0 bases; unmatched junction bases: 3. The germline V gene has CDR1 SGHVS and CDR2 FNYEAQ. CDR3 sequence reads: CASSLRTGANYGYTF. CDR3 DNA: TGTGCCAGCAGCTTAAGGACAGGAGCTAACTATGGCTACACCTTC.

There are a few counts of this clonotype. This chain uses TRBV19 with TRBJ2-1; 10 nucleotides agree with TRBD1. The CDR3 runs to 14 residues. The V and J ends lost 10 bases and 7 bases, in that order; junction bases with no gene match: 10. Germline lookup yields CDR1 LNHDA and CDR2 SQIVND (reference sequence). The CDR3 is CATRGGTGANEQFF. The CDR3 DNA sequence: TGTGCCACTCGCGGGGGGACAGGGGCAAATGAGCAGTTCTTC.

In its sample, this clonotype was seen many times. Here the CDR3 DNA reads TGCGCCAGCAGCACGACAGGACTAGCGGGAGCATCGCTAGCCAAAAACATTCAGTACTTC. Translation gives CASSTTGLAGASLAKNIQYF. This rearrangement joins TRBV5-1 to TRBJ2-4, with TRBD2 matching 13 bases. V was clipped by 4 bases and J by 0 bases; unmatched bases: 13. Germline V gene lookup returns CDR1 SGHRS and CDR2 YFSETQ. The CDR3 consists of 20 residues.

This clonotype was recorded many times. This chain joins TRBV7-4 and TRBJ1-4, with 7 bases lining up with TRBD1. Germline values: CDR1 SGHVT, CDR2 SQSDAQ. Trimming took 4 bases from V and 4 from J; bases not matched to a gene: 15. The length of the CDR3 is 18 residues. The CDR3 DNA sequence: TGTGCCAGCAGCTCAATATTAAACCCGGACAGGCTTAATGAAAAACTGTTTTTT. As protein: CASSSILNPDRLNEKLFF.